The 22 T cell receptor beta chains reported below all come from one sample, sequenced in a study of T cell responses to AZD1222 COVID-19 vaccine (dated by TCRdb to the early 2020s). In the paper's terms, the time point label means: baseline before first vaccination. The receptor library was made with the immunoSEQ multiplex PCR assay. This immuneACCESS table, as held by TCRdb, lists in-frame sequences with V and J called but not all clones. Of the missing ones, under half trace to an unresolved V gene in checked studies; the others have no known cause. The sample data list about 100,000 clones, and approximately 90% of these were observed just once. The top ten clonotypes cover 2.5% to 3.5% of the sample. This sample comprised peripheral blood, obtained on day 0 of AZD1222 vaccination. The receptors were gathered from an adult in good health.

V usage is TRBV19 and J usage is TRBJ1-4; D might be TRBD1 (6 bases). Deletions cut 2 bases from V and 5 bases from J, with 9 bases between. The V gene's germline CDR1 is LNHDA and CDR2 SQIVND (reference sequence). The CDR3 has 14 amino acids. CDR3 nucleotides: TGTGCCAGTAGTATAACAGGGATCAATGAAAAACTGTTTTTT. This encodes CASSITGINEKLFF.

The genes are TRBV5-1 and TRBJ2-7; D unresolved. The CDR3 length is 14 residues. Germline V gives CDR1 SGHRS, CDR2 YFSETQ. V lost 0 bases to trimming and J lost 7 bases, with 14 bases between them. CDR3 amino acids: CASSLGGYLGEQYF. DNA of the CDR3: TGCGCCAGCAGCTTGGGTGGGTACCTAGGAGAGCAGTACTTC.

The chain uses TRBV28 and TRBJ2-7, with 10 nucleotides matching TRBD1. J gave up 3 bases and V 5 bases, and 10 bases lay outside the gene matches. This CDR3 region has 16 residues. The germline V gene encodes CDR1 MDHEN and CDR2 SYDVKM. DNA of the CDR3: TGTGCCAGCAGTCTCATACCGGGACAGGGGATCTACGAGCAGTACTTC. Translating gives CASSLIPGQGIYEQYF.

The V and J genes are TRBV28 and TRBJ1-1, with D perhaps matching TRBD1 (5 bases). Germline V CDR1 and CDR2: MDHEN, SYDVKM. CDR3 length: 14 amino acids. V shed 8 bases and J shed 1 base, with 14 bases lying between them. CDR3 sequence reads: CASGIIRENTEAFF. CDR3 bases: TGTGCCAGCGGCATAATCAGGGAGAACACTGAAGCTTTCTTT.

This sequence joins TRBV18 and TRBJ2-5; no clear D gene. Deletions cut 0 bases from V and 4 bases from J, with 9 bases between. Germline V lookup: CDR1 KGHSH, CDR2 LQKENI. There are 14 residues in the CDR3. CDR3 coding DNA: TGTGCCAGCTCACCACCCGCGGTCGTAGAGACCCAGTACTTC. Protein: CASSPPAVVETQYF.

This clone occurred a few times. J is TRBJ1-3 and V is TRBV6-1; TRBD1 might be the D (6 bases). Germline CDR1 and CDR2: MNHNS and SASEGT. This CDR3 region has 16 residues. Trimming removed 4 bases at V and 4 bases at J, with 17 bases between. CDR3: CASSVNSRTAGNTIYF. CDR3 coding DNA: TGTGCCAGCAGTGTGAATTCCCGGACAGCCGGAAACACCATATATTTT.

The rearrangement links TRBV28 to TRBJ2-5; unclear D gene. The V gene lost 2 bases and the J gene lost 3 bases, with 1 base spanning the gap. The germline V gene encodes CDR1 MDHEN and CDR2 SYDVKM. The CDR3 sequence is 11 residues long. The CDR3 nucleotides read TGTGCCAGCAGTTTAGAAGAGACCCAGTACTTC. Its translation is CASSLEETQYF.

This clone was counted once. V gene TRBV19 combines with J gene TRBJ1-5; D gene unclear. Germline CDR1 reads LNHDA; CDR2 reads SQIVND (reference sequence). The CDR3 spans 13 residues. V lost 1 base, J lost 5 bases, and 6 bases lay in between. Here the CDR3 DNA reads TGTGCCAGTAGTATAGGACGGCATCAGCCCCAGCATTTT. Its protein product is CASSIGRHQPQHF.

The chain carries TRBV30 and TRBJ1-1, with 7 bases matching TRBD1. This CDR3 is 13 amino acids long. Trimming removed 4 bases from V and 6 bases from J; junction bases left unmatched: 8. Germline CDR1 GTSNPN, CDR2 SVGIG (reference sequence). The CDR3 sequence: CAWILQGGAEAFF. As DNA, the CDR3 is TGTGCCTGGATCCTCCAGGGGGGCGCTGAAGCTTTCTTT.

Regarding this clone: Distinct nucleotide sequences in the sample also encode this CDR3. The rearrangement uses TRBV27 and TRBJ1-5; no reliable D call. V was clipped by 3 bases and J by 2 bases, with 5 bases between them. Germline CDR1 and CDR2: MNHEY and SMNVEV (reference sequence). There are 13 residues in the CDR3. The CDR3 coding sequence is TGTGCCAGCAGTTTGTCTGGCAATCAGCCCCAGCATTTT. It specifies CASSLSGNQPQHF.

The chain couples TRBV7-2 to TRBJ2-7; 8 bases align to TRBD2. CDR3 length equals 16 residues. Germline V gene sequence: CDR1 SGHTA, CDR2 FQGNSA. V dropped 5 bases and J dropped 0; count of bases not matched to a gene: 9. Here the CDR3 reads CASSHSGGRSSYEQYF. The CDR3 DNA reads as TGTGCCAGCAGCCATAGTGGCGGGAGGTCCTCCTACGAGCAGTACTTC.

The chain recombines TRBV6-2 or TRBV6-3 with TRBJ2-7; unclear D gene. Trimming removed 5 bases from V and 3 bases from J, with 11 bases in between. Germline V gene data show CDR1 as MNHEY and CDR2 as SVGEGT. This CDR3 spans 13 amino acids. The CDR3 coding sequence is TGTGCCAGCAGTCAGAGTCTATACTACGAGCAGTACTTC. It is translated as CASSQSLYYEQYF.

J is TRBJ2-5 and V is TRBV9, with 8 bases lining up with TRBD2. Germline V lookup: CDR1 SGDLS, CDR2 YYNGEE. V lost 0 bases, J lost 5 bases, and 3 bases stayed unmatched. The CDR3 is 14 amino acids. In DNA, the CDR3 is TGTGCCAGCAGCGTAGACGGGAGGGCGGAGACCCAGTACTTC. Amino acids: CASSVDGRAETQYF.

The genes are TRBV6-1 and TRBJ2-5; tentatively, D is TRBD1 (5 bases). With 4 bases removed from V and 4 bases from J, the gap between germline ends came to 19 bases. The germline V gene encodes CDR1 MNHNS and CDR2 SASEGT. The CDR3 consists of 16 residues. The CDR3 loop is CASSGWGRSAIETQYF. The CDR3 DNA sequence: TGTGCCAGCAGTGGTTGGGGCCGGAGTGCAATAGAGACCCAGTACTTC.

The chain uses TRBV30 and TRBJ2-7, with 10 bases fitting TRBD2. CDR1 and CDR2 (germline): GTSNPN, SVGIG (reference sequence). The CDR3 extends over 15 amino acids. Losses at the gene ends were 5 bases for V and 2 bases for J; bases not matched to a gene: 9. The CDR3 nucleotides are TGTGCCTGGTGTCCAGGGCTAGCGGGAGCCTACGAGCAGTACTTC. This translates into CAWCPGLAGAYEQYF.

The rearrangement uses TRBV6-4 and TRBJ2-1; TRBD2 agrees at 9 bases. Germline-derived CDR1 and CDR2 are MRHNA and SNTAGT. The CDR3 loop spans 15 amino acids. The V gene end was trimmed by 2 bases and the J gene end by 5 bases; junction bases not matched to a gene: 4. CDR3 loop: CASSDKASGNNEQFF. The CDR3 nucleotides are TGTGCCAGCAGTGACAAGGCTAGCGGGAACAATGAGCAGTTCTTC.

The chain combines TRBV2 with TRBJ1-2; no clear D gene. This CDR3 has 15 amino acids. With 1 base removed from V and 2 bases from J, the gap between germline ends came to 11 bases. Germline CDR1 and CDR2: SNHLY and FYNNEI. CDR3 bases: TGTGCCAGCAGTGAAGTTCGTGAGTGGAACTATGGCTACACCTTC. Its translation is CASSEVREWNYGYTF.

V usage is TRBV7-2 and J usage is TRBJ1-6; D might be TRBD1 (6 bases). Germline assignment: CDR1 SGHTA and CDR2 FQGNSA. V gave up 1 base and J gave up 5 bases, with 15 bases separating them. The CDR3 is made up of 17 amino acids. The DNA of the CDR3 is TGTGCCAGCAGCTTAGACAGGGTAGGATGGAATAATTCACCCCTCCACTTT. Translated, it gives CASSLDRVGWNNSPLHF.

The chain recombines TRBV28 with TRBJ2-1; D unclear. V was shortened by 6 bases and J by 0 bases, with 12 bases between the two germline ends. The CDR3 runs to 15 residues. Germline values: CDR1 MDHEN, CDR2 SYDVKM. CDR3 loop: CASSSQPSSYNEQFF. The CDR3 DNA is TGTGCCAGCAGCTCACAGCCGAGCTCCTACAATGAGCAGTTCTTC.

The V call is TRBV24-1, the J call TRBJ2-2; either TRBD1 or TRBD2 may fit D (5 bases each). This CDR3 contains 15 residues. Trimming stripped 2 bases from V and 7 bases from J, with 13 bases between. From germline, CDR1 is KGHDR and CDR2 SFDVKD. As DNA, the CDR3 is TGTGCCACCAGTGATTCCGGGACCTCCGTCGGGGAGCTGTTTTTT. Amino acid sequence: CATSDSGTSVGELFF.

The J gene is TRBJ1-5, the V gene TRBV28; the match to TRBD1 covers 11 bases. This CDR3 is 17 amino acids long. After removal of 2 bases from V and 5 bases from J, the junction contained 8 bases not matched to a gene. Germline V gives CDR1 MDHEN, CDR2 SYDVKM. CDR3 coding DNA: TGTGCCAGCAGTTTAGTATCGGGACAGGGGGGCCATCAGCCCCAGCATTTT. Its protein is CASSLVSGQGGHQPQHF.

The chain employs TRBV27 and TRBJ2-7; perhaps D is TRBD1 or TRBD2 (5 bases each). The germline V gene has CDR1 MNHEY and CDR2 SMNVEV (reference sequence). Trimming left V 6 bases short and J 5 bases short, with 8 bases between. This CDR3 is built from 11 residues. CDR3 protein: CASRRGHEQYF. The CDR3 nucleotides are TGTGCCAGCAGGAGGGGCCACGAGCAGTACTTC.